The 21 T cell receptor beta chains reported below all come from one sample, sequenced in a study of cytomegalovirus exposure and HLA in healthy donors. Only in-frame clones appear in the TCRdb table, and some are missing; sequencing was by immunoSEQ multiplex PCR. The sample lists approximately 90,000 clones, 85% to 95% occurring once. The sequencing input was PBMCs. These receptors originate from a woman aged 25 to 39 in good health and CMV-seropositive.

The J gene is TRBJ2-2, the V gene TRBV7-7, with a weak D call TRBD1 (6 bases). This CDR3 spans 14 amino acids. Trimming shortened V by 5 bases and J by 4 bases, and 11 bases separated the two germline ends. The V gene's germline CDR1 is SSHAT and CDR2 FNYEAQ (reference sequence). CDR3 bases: TGTGCCAGCAGCAGTAGACAGGCCACCGGGGAGCTGTTTTTT. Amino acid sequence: CASSSRQATGELFF.

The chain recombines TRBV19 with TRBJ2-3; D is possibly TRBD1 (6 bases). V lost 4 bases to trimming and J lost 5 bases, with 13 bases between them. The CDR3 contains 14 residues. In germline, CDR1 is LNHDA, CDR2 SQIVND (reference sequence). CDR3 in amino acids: CASSTTGNQDTQYF. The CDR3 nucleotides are TGTGCCAGTAGTACTACAGGGAATCAAGATACGCAGTATTTT.

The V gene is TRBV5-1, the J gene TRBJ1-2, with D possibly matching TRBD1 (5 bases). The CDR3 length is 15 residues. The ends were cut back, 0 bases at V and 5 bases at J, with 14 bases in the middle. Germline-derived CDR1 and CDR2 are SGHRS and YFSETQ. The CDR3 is CASSLGAGTEYGYTF. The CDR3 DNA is TGCGCCAGCAGCTTGGGGGCCGGGACTGAGTATGGCTACACCTTC.

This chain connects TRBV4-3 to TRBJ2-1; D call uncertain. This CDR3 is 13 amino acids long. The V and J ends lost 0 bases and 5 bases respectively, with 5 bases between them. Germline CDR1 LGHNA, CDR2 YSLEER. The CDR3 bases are TGCGCCAGCAGCCAAGAGCTAGACAATGAGCAGTTCTTC. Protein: CASSQELDNEQFF.

CDR3: CASSLDGTEYGYTF. The DNA for the CDR3 is TGCGCCAGCAGCTTGGACGGGACAGAATATGGCTACACCTTC. The rearrangement links TRBV5-1 to TRBJ1-2, with TRBD1 matching over 7 bases. Trimming at V came to 0 bases and at J to 5 bases, leaving 4 bases not matched to a gene. Per the germline V gene, CDR1 is SGHRS and CDR2 is YFSETQ. CDR3 size: 14 residues.

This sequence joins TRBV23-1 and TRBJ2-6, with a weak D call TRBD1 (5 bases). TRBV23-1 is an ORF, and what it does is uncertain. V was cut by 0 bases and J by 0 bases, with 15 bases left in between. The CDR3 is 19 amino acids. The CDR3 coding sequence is TGCGCCAGCAGTCAATCGAGAGAGACAGAAGCCTCTGGGGCCAACGTCCTGACTTTC. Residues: CASSQSRETEASGANVLTF.

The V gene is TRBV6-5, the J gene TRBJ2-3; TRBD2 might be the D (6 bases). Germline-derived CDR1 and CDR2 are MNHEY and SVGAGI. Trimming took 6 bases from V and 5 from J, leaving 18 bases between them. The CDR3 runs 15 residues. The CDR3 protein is CASSGTFGGLDTQYF. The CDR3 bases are TGTGCCAGCAGCGGGACTTTTGGGGGGTTAGATACGCAGTATTTT.

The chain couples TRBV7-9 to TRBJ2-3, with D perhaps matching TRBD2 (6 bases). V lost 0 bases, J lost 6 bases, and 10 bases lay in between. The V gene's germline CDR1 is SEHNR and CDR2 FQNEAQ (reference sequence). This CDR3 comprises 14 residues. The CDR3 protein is CASSLARLGDTQYF. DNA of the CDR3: TGTGCCAGCAGCTTAGCCCGACTAGGGGATACGCAGTATTTT.

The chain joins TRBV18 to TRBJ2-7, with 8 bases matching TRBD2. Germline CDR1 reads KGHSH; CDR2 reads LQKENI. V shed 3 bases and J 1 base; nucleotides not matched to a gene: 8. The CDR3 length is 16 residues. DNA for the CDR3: TGTGCCAGCTCACCCCAAAGCGGGAGAGGGTCCTACGAGCAGTACTTC. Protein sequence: CASSPQSGRGSYEQYF.

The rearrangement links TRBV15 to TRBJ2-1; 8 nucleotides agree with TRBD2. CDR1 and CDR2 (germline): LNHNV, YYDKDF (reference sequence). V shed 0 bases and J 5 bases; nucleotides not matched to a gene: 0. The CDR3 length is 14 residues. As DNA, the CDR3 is TGTGCCACCAGCAGAGAGACTAGCGACAATGAGCAGTTCTTC. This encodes CATSRETSDNEQFF.

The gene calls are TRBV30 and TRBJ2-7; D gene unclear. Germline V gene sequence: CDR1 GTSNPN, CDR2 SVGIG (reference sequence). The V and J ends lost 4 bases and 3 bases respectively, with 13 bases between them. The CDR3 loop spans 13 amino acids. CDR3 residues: CAWTRNPGYEQYF. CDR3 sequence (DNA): TGTGCCTGGACCAGGAATCCTGGCTACGAGCAGTACTTC.

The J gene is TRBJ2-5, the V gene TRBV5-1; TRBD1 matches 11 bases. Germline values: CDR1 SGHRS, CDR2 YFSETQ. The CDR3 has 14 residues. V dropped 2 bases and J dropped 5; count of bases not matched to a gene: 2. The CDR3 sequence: CASSFGQGAETQYF. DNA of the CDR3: TGCGCCAGCAGCTTCGGACAGGGGGCCGAGACCCAGTACTTC.

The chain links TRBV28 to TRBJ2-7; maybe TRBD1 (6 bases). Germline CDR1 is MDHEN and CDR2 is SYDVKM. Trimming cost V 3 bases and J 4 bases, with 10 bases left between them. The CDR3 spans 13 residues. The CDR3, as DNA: TGTGCCAGCAGTTTTTCGACAGGATACGAGCAGTACTTC. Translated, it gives CASSFSTGYEQYF.

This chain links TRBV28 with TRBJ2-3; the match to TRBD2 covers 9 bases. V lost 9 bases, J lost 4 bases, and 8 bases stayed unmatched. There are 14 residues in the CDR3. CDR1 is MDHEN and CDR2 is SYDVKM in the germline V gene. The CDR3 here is CASVDAGGADTQYF. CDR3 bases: TGTGCCAGTGTCGATGCGGGGGGGGCAGATACGCAGTATTTT.

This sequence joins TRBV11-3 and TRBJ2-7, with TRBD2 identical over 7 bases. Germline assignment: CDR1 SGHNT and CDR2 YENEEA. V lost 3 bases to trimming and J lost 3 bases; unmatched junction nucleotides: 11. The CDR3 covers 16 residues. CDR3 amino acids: CASSLSFGGGIYEQYF. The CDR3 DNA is TGTGCCAGCAGCTTGTCGTTCGGGGGAGGGATCTACGAGCAGTACTTC.

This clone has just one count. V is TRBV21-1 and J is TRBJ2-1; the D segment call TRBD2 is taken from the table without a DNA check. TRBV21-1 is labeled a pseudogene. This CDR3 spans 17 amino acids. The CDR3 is CASSPPPRTREYNEQFF. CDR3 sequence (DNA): TGTGCCAGCAGTCCCCCCCCACGGACCCGGGAATACAATGAGCAGTTCTTC.

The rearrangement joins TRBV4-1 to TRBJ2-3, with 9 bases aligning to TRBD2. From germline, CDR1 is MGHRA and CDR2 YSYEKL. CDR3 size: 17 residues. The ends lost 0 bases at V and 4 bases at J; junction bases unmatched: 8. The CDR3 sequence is CASSQDELAGSSDTQYF. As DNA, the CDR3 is TGCGCCAGCAGCCAAGATGAGCTAGCGGGATCCTCAGATACGCAGTATTTT.

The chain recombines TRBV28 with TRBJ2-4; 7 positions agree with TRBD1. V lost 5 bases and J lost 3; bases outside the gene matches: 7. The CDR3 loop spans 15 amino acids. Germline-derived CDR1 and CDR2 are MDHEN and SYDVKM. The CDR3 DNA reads TGTGCCAGCAGTCCACCGACAGGGAACAAAAACATTCAGTACTTC. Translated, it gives CASSPPTGNKNIQYF.

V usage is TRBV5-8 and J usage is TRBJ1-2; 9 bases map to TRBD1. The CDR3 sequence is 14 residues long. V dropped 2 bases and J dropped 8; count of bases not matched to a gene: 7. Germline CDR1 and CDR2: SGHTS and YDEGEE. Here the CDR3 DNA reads TGTGCCAGCAGCTTTGGACAGGGGATTGGCGGCTACACCTTC. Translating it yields CASSFGQGIGGYTF.

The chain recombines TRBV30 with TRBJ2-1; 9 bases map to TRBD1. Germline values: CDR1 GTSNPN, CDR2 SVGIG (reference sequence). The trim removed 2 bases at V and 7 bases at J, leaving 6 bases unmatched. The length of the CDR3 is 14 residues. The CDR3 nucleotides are TGTGCCTGGAGTTCAGGGACAGGGAGGAATGAGCAGTTCTTC. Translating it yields CAWSSGTGRNEQFF.

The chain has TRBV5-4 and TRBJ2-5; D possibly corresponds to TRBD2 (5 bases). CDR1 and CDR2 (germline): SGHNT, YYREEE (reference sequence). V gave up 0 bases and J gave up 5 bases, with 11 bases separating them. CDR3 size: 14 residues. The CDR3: CASSLEAARETQYF. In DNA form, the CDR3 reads TGTGCCAGCAGCTTGGAAGCGGCCAGGGAGACCCAGTACTTC.